Listed here are 3 T cell receptor beta chains from one sample, sequenced in a study of cytomegalovirus exposure and HLA in healthy donors. Researchers ran the PCR with 60 Vbeta and 13 Jbeta primers. This table comes from immunoSEQ multiplex PCR, and its TCRdb copy is limited to in-frame clones, with some not included. The sample lists roughly 67,000 clones, more than 80% occurring once. Input material: PBMCs. These receptors originate from a woman aged 30 to 39 in good health and CMV-seronegative.

Worth noting for this clone: Sequence at one end of the junction differs from germline and may be a read error. CDR3 coding DNA: TGTTCCAGCAGCTCCGGGGGGAGTAGCACAGATACGCAGTATTTT. Amino acid sequence: CSSSSGGSSTDTQYF. The chain joins TRBV7-9 to TRBJ2-3; 7 positions agree with TRBD2. The germline gives CDR1 SEHNR, CDR2 FQNEAQ (reference sequence). CDR3 length: 15 amino acids.

This clone occurred a few times. V is TRBV5-1 and J is TRBJ1-2; TRBD1 is a possible D gene (5 bases). CDR3 length equals 14 residues. The V gene lost 0 bases and the J gene lost 4 bases, with 10 bases spanning the gap. Germline loops: CDR1 SGHRS, CDR2 YFSETQ. CDR3 sequence: CASSLAWGGYGYTF. CDR3 coding DNA: TGCGCCAGCAGCTTGGCTTGGGGGGGCTATGGCTACACCTTC.

The chain combines TRBV27 with TRBJ2-1; TRBD2 aligns across 9 bases. V lost 2 bases and J lost 7; bases outside the gene matches: 6. The CDR3 length is 15 residues. Germline V gene lookup returns CDR1 MNHEY and CDR2 SMNVEV (reference sequence). CDR3: CASSLIAGGPNEQFF. CDR3 DNA sequence: TGTGCCAGCAGTTTAATCGCGGGGGGGCCAAATGAGCAGTTCTTC.